This passage covers 6 T cell receptor beta chains from one sample sequenced in a study of CD8+CD57+ T cells in acquired aplastic anemia. Selection for sequencing was limited to patients who had shown CD8+CD57+ cell expansion by flow cytometry. TCR beta VDJ and CDR3 profiling used genomic DNA as template. TCRdb fed the reads into MiXCR, producing one record per CDR3 protein. The sample has about half a million distinct CDR3 sequences; around 33% are singletons. Sequenced sample: sorted CD4+, CD8+, or CD8+CD57+ T cells (not recorded which) from PBMCs. These receptor sequences come from a human donor with aplastic anemia.

As DNA, the CDR3 is TGTGCCAGTAGTTGGCGGACAGGGAACACCGGGGAGCTGTTTTTT. Amino acid sequence: CASSWRTGNTGELFF. The gene calls are TRBV19 and TRBJ2-2; TRBD1 agrees at 7 bases. CDR1 is LNHDA, CDR2 SQIVND, per germline (reference sequence). This CDR3 contains 15 residues. J gave up 1 base and V 5 bases, and 4 bases lay outside the gene matches.

J is TRBJ1-5 and V is TRBV30; 7 nucleotides match TRBD1. The V gene's germline CDR1 is GTSNPN and CDR2 SVGIG (reference sequence). The CDR3 has 15 residues. V trimming: 0 bases; J trimming: 1 base; junction bases outside the gene matches: 3. CDR3 sequence (DNA): TGTGCCTGGAGTGTAGGACAGGCGAGCAATCAGCCCCAGCATTTT. It translates to CAWSVGQASNQPQHF.

This rearrangement joins TRBV10-3 to TRBJ2-5; possibly TRBD2 for D (5 bases). V dropped 4 bases and J dropped 5 bases, with 17 bases sitting between them. Germline CDR1 and CDR2: ENHRY and SYGVKD. The CDR3 loop spans 15 amino acids. This CDR3 is CAISGAPVAYETQYF. Written as DNA, the CDR3 is TGTGCCATCAGTGGGGCCCCCGTAGCGTATGAGACCCAGTACTTC.

About this clonotype: At one boundary the junction diverges from the germline segment, which might be a read error. V and J are TRBV7-7 and TRBJ2-2; 9 bases map to TRBD2. This CDR3 contains 15 residues. Germline CDR1 reads SSHAT; CDR2 reads FNYEAQ (reference sequence). This CDR3 reads CASSFSSGGIGELFF. DNA of the CDR3: TGTGCTAGCAGCTTCTCCAGCGGGGGGATAGGGGAGCTGTTTTTT. The full variable domain, completed using reference TRBV7-7 and TRBJ2-2, is GAGVSQSPRYKVTKRGQDVTLRCDPISSHATLYWYQQALGQGPEFLTYFNYEAQPDKSGLPSDRFSAERPEGSISTLTIQRTEQRDSAMYRCASSFSSGGIGELFFGEGSRLTVL.

The sample holds many counts of this clonotype. V gene TRBV5-5 combines with J gene TRBJ1-6; D is ambiguous. Germline values: CDR1 SGHKS, CDR2 YYEKEE (reference sequence). The CDR3 contains 14 residues. V gave up 3 bases and J gave up 7 bases, with 11 bases separating them. CDR3 sequence (DNA): TGTGCCAGCAGCTCCACATATGGGAATTCACCCCTCCACTTT. It translates to CASSSTYGNSPLHF.

This chain joins TRBV11-2 and TRBJ2-7; D tentatively reads TRBD1 or TRBD2 (6 bases each). The CDR3 spans 16 residues. V was clipped by 4 bases and J by 1 base, with 17 bases between them. Looked up from germline, CDR1 is SGHAT and CDR2 is FQNNGV. CDR3 amino acids: CASSSRGGAGSYEQYF. The DNA of the CDR3 is TGTGCCAGCAGCTCACGTGGGGGCGCGGGGTCCTACGAGCAGTACTTC. The full variable domain, rest sourced from reference TRBV11-2 and TRBJ2-7, is EAGVAQSPRYKIIEKRQSVAFWCNPISGHATLYWYQQILGQGPKLLIQFQNNGVVDDSQLPKDRFSAERLKGVDSTLKIQPAKLEDSAVYLCASSSRGGAGSYEQYFGPGTRLTVT.